These 4 T cell receptor beta chains were all obtained from the same sample, sequenced in a study of cytomegalovirus exposure and HLA in healthy donors (dated by TCRdb to 2016 to 2017). The library was built by means of the immunoSEQ multiplex PCR assay. A mixture of 60 forward primers for TCR Vbeta segments and 13 reverse primers for TCR Jbeta segments was used in the multiplex PCR. TCRdb retrieved this table from immuneACCESS and kept in-frame rearrangements only. Not all clones are present; in checked studies, unresolved V genes account for under half, and no reason is known for the remainder. The sample table shows 150,000 or so clones, and nearly 70% are seen once. 8.5% to 12% of the sample is in the top ten clones. What was sequenced was PBMCs. These receptors all come from a man aged 25 to 45 in good health and CMV-seropositive.

This chain connects TRBV5-1 to TRBJ2-5, with D possibly being TRBD1 (5 bases). Between the trimmed V and J ends, which lost 0 bases and 5 bases, there was a span of 14 bases. CDR3 length equals 15 residues. Germline CDR1 and CDR2: SGHRS and YFSETQ. This chain's CDR3 is CASSLAARQGETQYF. CDR3 bases: TGCGCCAGCAGCTTGGCAGCCCGGCAGGGTGAGACCCAGTACTTC.

The sample holds one count of this clone. The chain uses TRBV5-1 and TRBJ2-7; the D gene is possibly TRBD1 (5 bases). CDR3 length: 15 amino acids. V lost 0 bases, J lost 1 base, and 11 bases lay in between. CDR1 is SGHRS, CDR2 YFSETQ, per germline. CDR3 sequence: CASSLETGDSYEQYF. The CDR3 bases are TGCGCCAGCAGCTTGGAAACAGGAGATTCCTACGAGCAGTACTTC.

The rearrangement uses TRBV7-6 and TRBJ2-5; D is possibly TRBD1 or TRBD2 (5 bases each). The better agreement between TRBJ2-7 and the DNA end casts doubt on the J call. Germline CDR1 and CDR2: SGHVS and FNYEAQ. This CDR3 region has 14 residues. The CDR3 coding sequence is TGTGCCAGCAGCTTAGTTGCGGATGGGGGCGAGCAGTACTTC. It encodes CASSLVADGGEQYF.

The V and J genes are TRBV18 and TRBJ2-7; D not resolved. Germline assignment: CDR1 KGHSH and CDR2 LQKENI. The CDR3 covers 12 residues. V lost 6 bases, J lost 4 bases, and 10 bases lay in between. The chain's CDR3 is CASSPSDYEQYF. In DNA form, the CDR3 reads TGTGCCAGCTCCCCTAGTGATTACGAGCAGTACTTC.